This TCR beta chain was sequenced in a study of cytomegalovirus exposure and HLA in healthy donors. Both 60 Vbeta primers and 13 Jbeta primers went into the PCR. Assay: immunoSEQ multiplex PCR; the TCRdb copy retains only in-frame clones and omits some. The sample holds roughly 150,000 clones, about 80% seen once. CDR1 SGHTA and CDR2 FQGNSA come from the germline V gene. This CDR3 has 17 amino acids. V lost 2 bases and J 13 bases, leaving 27 bases between the germline ends. This clone was detected once. The rearrangement joins TRBV7-2 to TRBJ2-1; tentative D call: TRBD2 (6 bases). Sequencing was performed on PBMCs. This TCR was sampled from a man aged 25-40 years in good health. This CDR3 reads CASSLRYGVGGGAEQFF. In DNA, the CDR3 is TGTGCCAGCAGCTTAAGATACGGGGTAGGCGGCGGGGCTGAACAGTTCTTC.